This T cell receptor (beta chain) was captured in a study of blood T cell repertoires in COVID-19. At the level of the study: Researchers got acute and convalescent COVID-19 samples from the United States, Italy and Spain. PBMCs, B-cell-depleted T cells, or T cells were the source of the cDNA or gDNA that made up the material.

In this sample, this clone turned up a few times. Per the original data handling: Amplification with reference gene primers provided the estimates of nucleated cell counts. The assay was immunoSEQ multiplex PCR, and TCRdb's table has in-frame clones only and misses some. V and J calls plus clone size are reproduced from that table; the DNA served to infer D and trimming. The table includes 26,000 or so clones, more than 85% detected once. Trimming stripped 10 bases from V and 4 bases from J, with 17 bases between. This CDR3 spans 13 amino acids. CDR1 is LNHDA, CDR2 SQIVND, per germline (reference sequence).

This clonotype originated in a human donor with active COVID-19. The donor label of this sample is uncertain. Material for sequencing was peripheral blood. V and J are TRBV19 and TRBJ2-7, with D maybe TRBD2 (6 bases). CDR3 sequence (DNA): TGTGCCACTTTGGTCCCCGGGGGATACGAGCAGTACTTC. This encodes CATLVPGGYEQYF.